A single TCR beta chain is shown here with its context. Antigen unknown. This sample stems from a study of T cell clonotyping in hematopoietic cell transplantation. Points from the study as a whole: After transplant, recipient diversity fell while pathologically expanded clonotypes grew through day 180. Few recipient clonotypes overlapped donors; over 95% were de novo at given depth.

There are 18 residues in the CDR3. Trimming removed 2 bases at V and 1 base at J, with 18 bases between. Per the germline V gene, CDR1 is GTSNPN and CDR2 is SVGIG (reference sequence). Sequencing was performed with immunoSEQ multiplex PCR; in TCRdb, only in-frame clones are kept and a portion is missing. The sample carries more than 5,000 clones, about a third recorded once. The chain combines TRBV30 with TRBJ2-6; D is perhaps TRBD2 (6 bases). This TCR was recovered from a female patient in her forties or fifties who had an allogeneic stem cell transplant from an unrelated donor, so the T cells may come from the graft donor. Some clones in this sample may be carry-over from other donors' samples. The source was peripheral blood mononuclear cells, collected 30 days after allogeneic stem cell transplant. The CDR3: CAWSRGGVRGSGANVLTF. The DNA for the CDR3 is TGTGCCTGGAGTCGGGGTGGAGTTCGGGGGTCTGGGGCCAACGTCCTGACTTTC.